A selection of T cell receptor beta chains follows, all from one sample in a study of T cells in Graves' hyperthyroidism and ophthalmopathy. TCRdb used MiXCR to reprocess the multiplex PCR reads, holding one entry per CDR3 protein. The sample yields nearly 110,000 distinct CDR3 sequences, 16% seen once. Sample: blood. Receptor source: a woman between 45 and 65 years old with Graves' hyperthyroidism. Both conserved end residues are part of each CDR3. The D gene is left open where the match is weak. Size tells how often a clone was seen (once, few, many) or the class of an expanded clone, and some rows leave it out.

abundance	j_gene	v_gene	d_gene	len	CDR3nt	CDR3aa
many	TRBJ2-6	TRBV6-1	-	14	TGTGCCAGCACGGAGGCCGGGGCCATCAACGTCCTGACTTTC	CASTEAGAINVLTF
-	TRBJ2-5	TRBV28	TRBD2	14	TGTGCCAGCAGACAAAGCGGGATCCAGGAGACCCAGTACTTC	CASRQSGIQETQYF
many	TRBJ2-1	TRBV7-2	-	15	TGTGCCAGCAACAAGGCGGCGGAACCCTACAATGAGCAGTTCTTC	CASNKAAEPYNEQFF
-	TRBJ2-1	TRBV4-2	-	12	TGTGCCAGCAGCCAAGATGGCCCGATACAGTTCTTC	CASSQDGPIQFF
many	TRBJ1-1	TRBV6-1	TRBD1	14	TGTGCCAGCAGTTTGGGGACAGGTTCCACTGAAGCTTTCTTT	CASSLGTGSTEAFF
many	TRBJ2-7	TRBV6-5	TRBD1	15	TGTGCCAGCAGTTACAAAGGACAGGGAGCCTACGAGCAGTACTTC	CASSYKGQGAYEQYF
-	TRBJ1-1	TRBV2	TRBD1	15	TGTGCCAGCAGTTTTGACAGGGAAGGAAGAGGTGAAGCTTTCTTT	CASSFDREGRGEAFF
many	TRBJ1-4	TRBV2	-	15	TGTGCCAGCAATGGACGGACAGCCGTACGGGAAAAACTGTTTTTT	CASNGRTAVREKLFF
many	TRBJ1-1	TRBV7-9	-	14	TGTGCCAGCAGCTTAGCATTGGGAGCAACTGAAGCTTTCTTT	CASSLALGATEAFF
many	TRBJ1-1	TRBV20-1	-	15	TGCAGTGCCCCTCCGTTGGGTTCTGAGGACACTGAAGCTTTCTTT	CSAPPLGSEDTEAFF
many	TRBJ1-5	TRBV6-2/TRBV6-3	-	13	TGTGCCACCTCTCGGGGTTTGGGTCAGCCCCAGCATTTT	CATSRGLGQPQHF
few	TRBJ1-5	TRBV2	-	13	TGTGCCAGCAGGGTCGCGAGCAATCAGCCCCAGCATTTT	CASRVASNQPQHF
many	TRBJ2-1	TRBV11-3	-	15	TGTGCCAGCAGCTTAGGACAGCCAAATGTCAATGAGCAGTTCTTC	CASSLGQPNVNEQFF
many	TRBJ2-1	TRBV28	TRBD2	15	TGTGCCAGCAGTTTGGCGGGAGGAACCTACAATGAGCAGTTCTTC	CASSLAGGTYNEQFF
many	TRBJ2-1	TRBV20-1	-	11	TGCAGTGCTAGAGAAAACCCCCTCCAGTTCTTC	CSARENPLQFF
many	TRBJ2-2	TRBV5-1	-	12	TGCGCCAGCAGTGTGAACACCGGGGAGCTGTTTTTT	CASSVNTGELFF
many	TRBJ2-7	TRBV3-1	-	11	TGTGCCAGCAGCCCCTCTGGCGAGCAGTACTTC	CASSPSGEQYF
few	TRBJ1-5	TRBV6-1	-	14	TGTGCCAGCGGGGCAGCTTATAGCAATCAGCCCCAGCATTTT	CASGAAYSNQPQHF
many	TRBJ2-3	TRBV20-1	TRBD2	14	TGCAGTGCTAGCTCTCCTAGCGGGAGGGATACGCAGTATTTT	CSASSPSGRDTQYF
many	TRBJ2-1	TRBV28	TRBD2	16	TGTGCCAGCAGTTTAGGCACTAGCGGGAATAAGAATGAGCAGTTCTTC	CASSLGTSGNKNEQFF
many	TRBJ1-5	TRBV12-3/TRBV12-4	-	14	TGTGCCAGCAGTTTAGCAGGATACAATCAGCCCCAGCATTTT	CASSLAGYNQPQHF
many	TRBJ2-3	TRBV12-3/TRBV12-4	-	13	TGTGCCAGCAGTTTAATGGACTCAGATACGCAGTATTTT	CASSLMDSDTQYF
-	TRBJ2-7	TRBV2	TRBD2	16	TGTGCCAGCACGGGACTAGCAGTTTCAGTTTCGGGAGAGCAGTACTTC	CASTGLAVSVSGEQYF
many	TRBJ2-2	TRBV7-9	TRBD2	15	TGTGCCAGCAGCGTACTAGCGGGAGTTCCCGGGGAGCTGTTTTTT	CASSVLAGVPGELFF
-	TRBJ2-3	TRBV10-2	-	14	TGCGCCAGCAGACAGGGAAGAGTGACAGATACGCAGTATTTT	CASRQGRVTDTQYF
-	TRBJ2-3	TRBV5-4	TRBD2	15	TGTGCCAGCAGCTTAAGCGGGGGCGGCACAGATACGCAGTATTTT	CASSLSGGGTDTQYF
-	TRBJ1-2	TRBV6-5	TRBD1	16	TGTGCCAGCAGTTTAGATTATGGGACAGCACTCTATGGCTACACCTTC	CASSLDYGTALYGYTF
-	TRBJ2-5	TRBV19	TRBD2	17	TGTGCCAGTAGTATGGGGCTAGCGGGAAGACGACAAGAGGCCCAGTACTTC	CASSMGLAGRRQEAQYF
-	TRBJ2-1	TRBV6-4	TRBD1	15	TGTGCCAGCAGTGACCGGACAGGGGCGGCTTATGAGCAGTTCTTC	CASSDRTGAAYEQFF
-	TRBJ2-1	TRBV7-9	TRBD2	15	TGTGCCAGCAGCTTAGTTGCTAGCGGGAGGGCTGAGCAGTTCTTC	CASSLVASGRAEQFF
many	TRBJ2-1	TRBV11-2	TRBD2	17	TGTGCCAGCAGCTTAGTTCTGGGGACTAGCGCCTACAATGAGCAGTTCTTC	CASSLVLGTSAYNEQFF
many	TRBJ1-2	TRBV4-1	-	14	TGCGCCAGCAGCCAAGCTCGGTCCCTGTATGGCTACACCTTC	CASSQARSLYGYTF
-	TRBJ1-5	TRBV12-3/TRBV12-4	-	17	TGTGCCAGCAGTTCGATGACGGCCTCTCATAGCAATCAGCCCCAGCATTTT	CASSSMTASHSNQPQHF
-	TRBJ2-7	TRBV3-1	TRBD2	15	TGTGCCACGACGGGGGGACTAGGGTCGGGATACGAGCAGTACTTC	CATTGGLGSGYEQYF